This T cell receptor beta chain emerged from a study of cytomegalovirus exposure and HLA in healthy donors (dated by TCRdb to about 2017). Notes on the research overall: According to a later analysis, one platform produced both the 110 or so validation repertoires and the 700 or so repertoires of the first cohort. To predict cytomegalovirus infection status, the study combined high-throughput TCR immunosequencing, statistical association of individual TCRs with disease status, and machine learning. The study aimed to test whether cataloging public T cell receptors could reveal signatures of past pathogen exposure. Along with the approximately 650-subject first cohort, a separate validation cohort of roughly 110 different subjects was used.

What the research found in general, with its limitations: All 120 or so repertoires were used to score co-occurrence in the validation cohort in a later analysis, because that analysis had no HLA typing for the cohort. The authors suggested that the approach could potentially be generalized to other disease states and immunological phenotypes. In the study, about 150 TCR beta chains were listed as associated with cytomegalovirus. In vitro tests confirmed that a few of the cytomegalovirus-associated TCR beta chains recognize cytomegalovirus antigens. Subsequent analysis determined that TCRs grouped into clusters in the first cohort also showed a tendency toward co-occurrence across the 120 validation repertoires, and approximately 93% of cluster scores exceeded 0. Cytomegalovirus status was reported to be diagnosed by the classifier with high specificity and sensitivity in both the original and validation cohorts. While some public TCRs were present in many individuals, most TCR sequences turned up only very rarely across donors.

About this clone: It lacks a known antigen. The record has no base qualities; no much larger clone is one base away.

The receptor library was made with the immunoSEQ multiplex PCR assay. In the source study's methods: A statistical classification framework was built for diagnosing cytomegalovirus status from the catalog of TCR beta chain sequences. TCRdb mirrors the immuneACCESS table, restricted to in-frame sequences. Some clones are absent from its copies; in checked studies, under half trace to an unresolved V gene, and the reason for the others is unknown. The V and J calls and the clone size are those of that table, but D and trimming were determined from the DNA. Here the sample has 150,000 to 200,000 clones; about 90% occur a single time. The ten biggest clones cover more than 2.5% of the sample. Donors formed part of the validation cohort, which comprised 120 subjects and was distinct from the first cohort of some 700 subjects. V is shortened by 6 bases, J by 8 bases, and the region joining them spans 16 bases. Via the germline V gene (reference sequence), CDR1 is MNHEY and CDR2 SMNVEV. The CDR3 spans 13 residues, from the cysteine through the phenylalanine. The read is trimmed to its CDR3 DNA, 39 bases read in frame from base 1.

This receptor chain uses TRBV27 and TRBJ1-2, with the D gene not clear enough to name. The sequence came from a woman aged 18-29 years in good health and CMV-seropositive. Specimen: PBMCs. The CDR3 protein: CASRTSGLSGYTF. The DNA reads TGTGCCAGCAGGACGTCGGGGTTAAGCGGCTACACCTTC.